Listed below are T cell receptor beta chains from one sample, sequenced in a study of blood T cell repertoires in COVID-19. Clones were read by immunoSEQ multiplex PCR, and TCRdb kept only the in-frame ones, dropping some. The sample records some 190,000 clones, approximately 85% being singletons. The sequenced material came from peripheral blood. The receptors were sampled from a woman of 80 years or more with acute or convalescent COVID-19. Each CDR3 is given with its conserved first and last residue. The order of the fields is J gene, V gene, CDR3 protein.

>TRBJ1-3|TRBV15
CATSRDGVTGAPVDF
>TRBJ1-5|TRBV7-8
CASSSGGQPQHF
>TRBJ2-5|TRBV7-2
CASSLAPLAGEGKTQYF
>TRBJ2-7|TRBV7-2
CASSLMAGAREQYF
>TRBJ1-1|TRBV6-1
CASSEWGVRTEAFF
>TRBJ2-3|TRBV7-3
CASSRTGLGTDTQYF
>TRBJ2-1|TRBV7-7
CASSSDSSYNEQFF
>TRBJ2-6|TRBV4-3
CASSPVGPGASGANVLTF
>TRBJ2-1|TRBV7-2
CASSLLAGGYNEQFF
>TRBJ2-2|TRBV6-1
CASSGGLLRYTGELFF
>TRBJ1-1|TRBV7-9
CASSLAPRKNTEAFF
>TRBJ1-5|TRBV2
CASSTGGLRQPQHF
>TRBJ1-3|TRBV2
CASSLVTGTGNTIYF
>TRBJ2-2|TRBV4-3
CASSLTGTDTGELFF
>TRBJ2-3|TRBV28
CATNIRTGGTDTQYF
>TRBJ2-1|TRBV7-2
CASSLDRRESAEQFF
>TRBJ2-1|TRBV29-1
CSVKRDRYNEQFF
>TRBJ2-2|TRBV29-1
CSAQQEINTGELFF
>TRBJ2-5|TRBV5-4
CASSLDPGAVQETQYF
>TRBJ2-7|TRBV16
CASSQFSAGPMSNEQYF
>TRBJ1-2|TRBV28
CASSLTLGGTTVYGYTF
>TRBJ1-5|TRBV7-2
CASSSQGSNQPQHF
>TRBJ1-2|TRBV29-1
CSTGEIRGYGYTF
>TRBJ2-5|TRBV5-1
CASRRTSGSGETQYF
>TRBJ1-1|TRBV6-5
CASSTFLSTFF
>TRBJ1-3|TRBV6-4
CASSDQYGGGNTIYF
>TRBJ1-3|TRBV6-1
CASSEDRALLGNTIYF
>TRBJ1-2|TRBV27
CASSLSIPQGLNYGYTF
>TRBJ1-6|TRBV6-5
CASSYSTGYGSPLHF
>TRBJ1-1|TRBV30
CAWSVPGVRSGGAFF
>TRBJ1-5|TRBV19
CASSITGQGNQPQHF
>TRBJ2-3|TRBV10-1
CASSESATHTDTQYF
>TRBJ1-1|TRBV6-6
CASSYGTGVRITEAFF
>TRBJ1-2|TRBV4-3
CASSRSRLGGSIYGYTF
>TRBJ2-7|TRBV5-1
CASSLAVEGTVTHEQYF
>TRBJ2-2|TRBV28
CASSSLRVRSNTGELFF
>TRBJ2-1|TRBV5-5
CAGKKGQGAYNEQFF
>TRBJ2-7|TRBV7-8
CASSLEPGLIISYEQYF
>TRBJ2-1|TRBV9
CASSVGGRISYNEQFF
>TRBJ1-4|TRBV30
CAWSSAQGEKLFF
>TRBJ2-7|TRBV28
CASSSKGARLDEQYF
>TRBJ1-2|TRBV6-4
CASSDSLRGSGYTF
>TRBJ2-3|TRBV19
CASVPGTGWSDTQYF
>TRBJ2-5|TRBV5-1
CASSALLGPSETQYF
>TRBJ2-1|TRBV27
CASSPRAQDEQFF
>TRBJ2-3|TRBV7-2
CASSMRTSGADTQYF
>TRBJ2-1|TRBV5-1
CASSLAGGDNEQFF
>TRBJ1-4|TRBV12-3/TRBV12-4
CASSLRGGVKLFF
>TRBJ1-2|TRBV5-1
CASRPGGLTNYGYTF
>TRBJ2-7|TRBV6-5
CASQGGGVYEQYF
>TRBJ2-7|TRBV6-5
CASSRRELGYEQYF
>TRBJ2-7|TRBV27
CASSFVAGGKNEQYF
>TRBJ1-1|TRBV29-1
CSVVIYDSSNTEAFF
>TRBJ2-1|TRBV5-5
CASSLGLAGNEQFF
>TRBJ2-6|TRBV29-1
CSVSGGAGANVLTF
>TRBJ2-2|TRBV10-2
CASSDLGQRNTGELFF